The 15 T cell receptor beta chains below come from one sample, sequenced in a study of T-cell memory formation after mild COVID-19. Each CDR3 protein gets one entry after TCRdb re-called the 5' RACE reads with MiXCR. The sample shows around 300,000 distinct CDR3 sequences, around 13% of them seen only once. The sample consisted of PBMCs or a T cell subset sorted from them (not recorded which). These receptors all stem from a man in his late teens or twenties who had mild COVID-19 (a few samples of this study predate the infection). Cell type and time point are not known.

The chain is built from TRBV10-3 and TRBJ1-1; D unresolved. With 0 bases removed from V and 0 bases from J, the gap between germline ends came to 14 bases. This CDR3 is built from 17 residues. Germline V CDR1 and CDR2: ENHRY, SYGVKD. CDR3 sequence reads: CAISESKWVRMNTEAFF. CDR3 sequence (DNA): TGTGCCATCAGTGAGTCGAAGTGGGTACGCATGAACACTGAAGCTTTCTTT.

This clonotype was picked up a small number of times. The DNA of the CDR3 is TGTGCCAGCTGTTCGGGGGTAGCGGGCTACAATGAGCAGTTCTTC. Translation: CASCSGVAGYNEQFF. The rearrangement links TRBV27 to TRBJ2-1, with 7 bases that match TRBD2. The CDR3 sequence is 15 residues long. J was trimmed by 3 bases and V by 8 bases; bases with no gene match: 10. The germline V gene has CDR1 MNHEY and CDR2 SMNVEV (reference sequence).

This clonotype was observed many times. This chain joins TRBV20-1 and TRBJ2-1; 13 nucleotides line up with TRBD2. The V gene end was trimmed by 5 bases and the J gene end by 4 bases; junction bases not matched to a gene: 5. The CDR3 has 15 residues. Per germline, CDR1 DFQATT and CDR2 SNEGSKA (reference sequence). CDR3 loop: CSAHPGLAGYNEQFF. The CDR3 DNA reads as TGCAGTGCTCATCCGGGACTAGCGGGATACAATGAGCAGTTCTTC.

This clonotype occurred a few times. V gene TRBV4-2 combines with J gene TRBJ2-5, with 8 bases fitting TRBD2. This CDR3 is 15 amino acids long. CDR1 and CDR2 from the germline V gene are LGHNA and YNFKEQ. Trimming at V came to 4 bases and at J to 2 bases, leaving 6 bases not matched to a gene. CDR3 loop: CASSPRERGQETQYF. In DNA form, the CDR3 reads TGTGCCAGCAGCCCCAGGGAGCGGGGGCAAGAGACCCAGTACTTC.

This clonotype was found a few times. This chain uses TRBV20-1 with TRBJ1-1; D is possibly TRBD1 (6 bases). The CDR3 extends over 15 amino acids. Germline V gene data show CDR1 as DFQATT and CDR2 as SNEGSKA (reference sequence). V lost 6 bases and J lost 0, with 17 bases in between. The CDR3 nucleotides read TGCAGTGCCCCATCGCCCACAGGGATGAACACTGAAGCTTTCTTT. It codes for CSAPSPTGMNTEAFF.

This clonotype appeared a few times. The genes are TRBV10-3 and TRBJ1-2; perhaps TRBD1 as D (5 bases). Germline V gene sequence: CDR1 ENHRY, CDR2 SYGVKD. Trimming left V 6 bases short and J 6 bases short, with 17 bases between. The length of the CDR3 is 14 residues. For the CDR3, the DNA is TGTGCCATCAGGGGGGTAGGGACTACCGATGGCTACACCTTC. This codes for CAIRGVGTTDGYTF.

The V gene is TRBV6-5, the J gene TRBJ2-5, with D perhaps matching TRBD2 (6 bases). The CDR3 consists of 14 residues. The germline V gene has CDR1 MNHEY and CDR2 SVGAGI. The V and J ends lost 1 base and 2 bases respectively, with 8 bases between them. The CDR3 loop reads CASSYYGTQETQYF. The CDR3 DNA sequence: TGTGCCAGCAGTTACTACGGGACTCAAGAGACCCAGTACTTC.

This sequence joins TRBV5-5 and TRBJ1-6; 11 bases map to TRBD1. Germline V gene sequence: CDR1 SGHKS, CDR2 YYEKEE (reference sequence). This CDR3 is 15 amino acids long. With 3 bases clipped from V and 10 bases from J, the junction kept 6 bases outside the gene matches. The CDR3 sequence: CASSWTGGEGSPLHF. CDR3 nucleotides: TGTGCCAGCAGCTGGACAGGGGGCGAAGGATCACCCCTCCACTTT.

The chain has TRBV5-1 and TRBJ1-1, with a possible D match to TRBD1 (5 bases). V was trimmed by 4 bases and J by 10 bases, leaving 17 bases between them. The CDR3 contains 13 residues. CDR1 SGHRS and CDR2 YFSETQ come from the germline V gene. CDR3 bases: TGCGCCAGCAGCGCGGTTGGAGAGGGACTAGCTTTCTTT. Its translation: CASSAVGEGLAFF.

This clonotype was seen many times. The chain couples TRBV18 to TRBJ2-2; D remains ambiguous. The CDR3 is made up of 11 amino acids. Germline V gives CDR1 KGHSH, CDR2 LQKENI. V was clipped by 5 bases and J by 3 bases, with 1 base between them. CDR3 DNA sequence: TGTGCCAGCTCAGACACCGGGGAGCTGTTTTTT. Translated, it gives CASSDTGELFF.

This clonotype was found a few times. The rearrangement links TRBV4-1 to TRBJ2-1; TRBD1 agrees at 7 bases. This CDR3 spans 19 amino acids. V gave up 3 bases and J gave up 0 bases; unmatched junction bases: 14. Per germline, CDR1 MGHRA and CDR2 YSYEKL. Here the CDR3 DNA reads TGCGCCAGCAGCCAGCACCAGGGGGACACCTATAGCTCCTACAATGAGCAGTTCTTC. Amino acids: CASSQHQGDTYSSYNEQFF.

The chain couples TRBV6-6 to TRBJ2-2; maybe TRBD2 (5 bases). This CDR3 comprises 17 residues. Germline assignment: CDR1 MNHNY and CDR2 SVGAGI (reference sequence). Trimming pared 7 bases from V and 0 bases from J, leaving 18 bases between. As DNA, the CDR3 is TGTGCCAGCACAAATCGAGGAGACTACGCGAACACCGGGGAGCTGTTTTTT. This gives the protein CASTNRGDYANTGELFF.

Here the CDR3 DNA reads TGCAGTGCTAGGTTCAGCGGGGGGTACAATGAGCAGTTCTTC. It is translated as CSARFSGGYNEQFF. This chain links TRBV20-1 with TRBJ2-1, with 9 positions matching TRBD2. The CDR3 has 14 residues. Germline CDR1 and CDR2: DFQATT and SNEGSKA (reference sequence). Trimming at V came to 3 bases and at J to 4 bases, leaving 4 bases not matched to a gene.

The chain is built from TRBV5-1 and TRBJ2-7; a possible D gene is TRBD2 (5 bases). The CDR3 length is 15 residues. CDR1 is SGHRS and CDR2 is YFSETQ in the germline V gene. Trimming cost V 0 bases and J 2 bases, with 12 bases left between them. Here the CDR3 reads CASSLDFGRAYEQYF. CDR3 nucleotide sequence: TGCGCCAGCAGCTTGGATTTTGGGCGGGCCTACGAGCAGTACTTC.

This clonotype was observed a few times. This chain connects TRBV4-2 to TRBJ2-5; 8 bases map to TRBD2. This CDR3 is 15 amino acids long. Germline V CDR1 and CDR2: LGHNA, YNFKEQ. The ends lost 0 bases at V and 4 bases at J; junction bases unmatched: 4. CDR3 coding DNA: TGTGCCAGCAGCCAAGATCGGGGGGGGCCAGAGACCCAGTACTTC. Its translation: CASSQDRGGPETQYF.